The sequence of this T cell receptor (beta chain) was determined in a study of tissue T cells after allogeneic stem cell transplantation. Whole-study findings and limits: Motif-based clustering found tissue-specific repertoire signatures shared across patients, though few clones were shared.

TCRdb's copy holds only in-frame clones and misses some; the assay was immunoSEQ multiplex PCR. This sample has 8,000 or so clones, with roughly 49% found just once. Remarks on this clone: What it recognizes is unknown. Here the gene names and germline are mouse. The read halts 1 residue ahead of the CDR3 end, with the missing end drawn from the germline J gene.

As for time point: mouse harvest day 7 after allogeneic transplant. Tail vein injection delivered 10^7 T-cell-depleted bone marrow cells and 10^6 splenic CD5+ T cells. Mice had MHC-mismatched B6 into BALB/c GVHD, sampled day 7 or 14. CDR3 length: 13 residues. Germline loops: CDR1 SGHSA, CDR2 FRNQAP. The ends lost 5 bases at V and 7 bases at J; junction bases unmatched: 6. Sequenced sample: gut tissue. The chain is built from TRBV16 and TRBJ2-4; 7 bases match TRBD2. The source is a female BALB/c mouse given C57BL/6 T cells with graft-versus-host disease after an allogeneic hematopoietic cell transplant. The CDR3 spells CASSTLGIDTLYF. The part of the CDR3 DNA that was read is TGTGCAAGCAGCACACTGGGGATTGACACCTTGTAC.